This T cell receptor (beta chain) was profiled in a study of T cells after yellow fever vaccination. The CDR3 is 13 amino acids. The germline V and J ends were trimmed by 3 bases and 7 bases, with 11 bases remaining between them. CDR1 and CDR2 from the germline V gene are SGHRS and YFSETQ. Regarding the study as a whole: Clonotypes appearing in both CD4 and CD8 compartments existed, and their share was small. Post-booster reappearance was seen for most primary-vaccination clones (just under 97% CD4, roughly 91% CD8).

TCRdb passed the 5' RACE reads through MiXCR, listing each CDR3 protein once. The sample gives over 150,000 distinct CDR3 sequences, roughly 6.2% of which show up once; 2.5% to 3.5% is in the top ten. This clonotype was detected a few times. Its antigen is currently unknown. The chain is built from TRBV5-1 and TRBJ1-5; no definite D call. The receptor was isolated from a young man who received the YFV17D yellow fever vaccine. The sample consisted of CD4+ T cells sorted from PBMCs, taken on the day of the first yellow fever vaccination. Here the CDR3 reads CASSSDSVQPQHF. The CDR3 bases are TGCGCCAGCAGCTCGGATTCGGTCCAGCCCCAGCATTTT.